This T cell receptor beta chain was sequenced for a study of T cells in Graves' hyperthyroidism and ophthalmopathy. Patients counted as stable if ophthalmopathy did not develop within 18 months. Disease duration under 2 months; hyperthyroidism patients were aged 18 to 65. Exclusion of patients followed from uncontrolled infection, other autoimmune disease, pregnancy or lactation. TCR beta CDR3 sequences were amplified from RNA transcripts. A first-round RT-PCR of the TCR CDR3 used the HTBI primer set. TCRdb reprocessed the multiplex PCR reads with MiXCR, giving one entry per CDR3 protein. The data hold a few hundred thousand distinct CDR3 sequences, with approximately 15% observed a single time. V shed 9 bases and J 4 bases; nucleotides not matched to a gene: 7. CDR3 length: 14 amino acids.

The chain combines TRBV12-3 or TRBV12-4 with TRBJ1-5, with 9 bases that match TRBD1. Specimen: blood. This clonotype was sampled from a woman under 30 with Graves' hyperthyroidism. DNA for the CDR3: TGTGCCAGTGCGGGACAGGGAGATAATCAGCCCCAGCATTTT. It specifies CASAGQGDNQPQHF.